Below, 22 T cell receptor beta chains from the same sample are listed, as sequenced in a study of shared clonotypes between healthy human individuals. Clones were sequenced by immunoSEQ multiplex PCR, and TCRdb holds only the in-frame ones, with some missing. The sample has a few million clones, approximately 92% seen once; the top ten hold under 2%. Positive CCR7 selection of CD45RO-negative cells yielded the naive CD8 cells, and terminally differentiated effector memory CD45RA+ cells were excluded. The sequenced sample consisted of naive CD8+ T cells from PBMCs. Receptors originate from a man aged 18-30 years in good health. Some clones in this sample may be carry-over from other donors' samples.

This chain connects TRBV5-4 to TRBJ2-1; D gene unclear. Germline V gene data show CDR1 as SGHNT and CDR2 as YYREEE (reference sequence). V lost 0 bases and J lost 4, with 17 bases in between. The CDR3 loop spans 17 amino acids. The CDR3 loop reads CASSLAPSRFDYNEQFF. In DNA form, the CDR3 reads TGTGCCAGCAGCTTGGCTCCGAGCAGATTCGATTACAATGAGCAGTTCTTC.

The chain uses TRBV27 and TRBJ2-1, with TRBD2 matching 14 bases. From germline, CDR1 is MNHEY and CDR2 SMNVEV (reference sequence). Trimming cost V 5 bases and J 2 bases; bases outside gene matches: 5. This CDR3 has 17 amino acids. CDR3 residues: CASSPRLAGGAYNEQFF. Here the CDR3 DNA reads TGTGCCAGCAGTCCCAGACTAGCGGGAGGGGCCTACAATGAGCAGTTCTTC.

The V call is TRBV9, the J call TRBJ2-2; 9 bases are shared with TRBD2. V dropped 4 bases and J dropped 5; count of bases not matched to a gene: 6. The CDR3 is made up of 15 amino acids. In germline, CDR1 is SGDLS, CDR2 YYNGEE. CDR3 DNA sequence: TGTGCCAGCAGCCCCGGGACTAGCATGACCGGGGAGCTGTTTTTT. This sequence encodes CASSPGTSMTGELFF.

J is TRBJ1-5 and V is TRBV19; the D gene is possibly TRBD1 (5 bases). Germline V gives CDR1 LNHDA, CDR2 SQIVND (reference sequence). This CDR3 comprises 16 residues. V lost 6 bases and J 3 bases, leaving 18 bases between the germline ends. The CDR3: CASRGPPAGLNQPQHF. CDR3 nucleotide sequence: TGTGCCAGTAGAGGACCCCCCGCAGGGCTCAATCAGCCCCAGCATTTT.

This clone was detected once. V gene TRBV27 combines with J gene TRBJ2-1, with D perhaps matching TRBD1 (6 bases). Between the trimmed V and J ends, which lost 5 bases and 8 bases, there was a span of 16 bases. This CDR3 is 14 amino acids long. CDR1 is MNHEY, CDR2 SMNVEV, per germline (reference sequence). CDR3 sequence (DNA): TGTGCCAGCAGTCCATGGGGGCCCGTCGATGAGCAGTTCTTC. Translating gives CASSPWGPVDEQFF.

The CDR3 loop is CAYELGLNSIGNQPQHF. CDR3 bases: TGTGCCTACGAGTTAGGTTTGAACAGTATAGGCAATCAGCCCCAGCATTTT. The chain carries TRBV30 and TRBJ1-5; D unclear. This CDR3 has 17 amino acids. In germline, CDR1 is GTSNPN, CDR2 SVGIG (reference sequence). V lost 7 bases and J 2 bases, leaving 24 bases between the germline ends. Based on the CDR3 plus reference TRBV30 and TRBJ1-5, the full variable domain is SQTIHQWPATLVQPVGSPLSLECTVEGTSNPNLYWYRQAAGRGLQLLFYSVGIGQISSEVPQNLSASRPQDRQFILSSKKLLLSDSGFYLCAYELGLNSIGNQPQHFGDGTRLSIL.

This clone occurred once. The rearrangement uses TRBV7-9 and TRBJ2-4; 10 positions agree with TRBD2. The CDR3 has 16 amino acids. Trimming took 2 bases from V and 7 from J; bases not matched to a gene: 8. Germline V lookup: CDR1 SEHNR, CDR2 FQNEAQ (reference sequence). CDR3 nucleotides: TGTGCCAGCAGCTTACCGCCTAGCGGGAGTAGGAACATTCAGTACTTC. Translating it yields CASSLPPSGSRNIQYF.

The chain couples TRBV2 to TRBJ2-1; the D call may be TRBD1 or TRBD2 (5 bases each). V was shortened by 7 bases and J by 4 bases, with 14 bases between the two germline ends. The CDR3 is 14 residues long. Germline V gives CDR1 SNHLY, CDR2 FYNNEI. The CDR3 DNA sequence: TGTGCCAGCACGAGGGGCAGGTCGTACAATGAGCAGTTCTTC. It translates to CASTRGRSYNEQFF. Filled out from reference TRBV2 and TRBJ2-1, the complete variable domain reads EPEVTQTPSHQVTQMGQEVILRCVPISNHLYFYWYRQILGQKVEFLVSFYNNEISEKSEIFDDQFSVERPDGSNFTLKIRSTKLEDSAMYFCASTRGRSYNEQFFGPGTRLTVL.

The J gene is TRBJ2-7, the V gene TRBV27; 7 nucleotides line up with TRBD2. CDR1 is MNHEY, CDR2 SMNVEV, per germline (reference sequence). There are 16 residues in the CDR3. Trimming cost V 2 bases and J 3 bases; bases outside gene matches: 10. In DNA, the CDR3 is TGTGCCAGCAGTTTAATAGGAGCAGCGGGACTCTACGAGCAGTACTTC. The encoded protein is CASSLIGAAGLYEQYF.

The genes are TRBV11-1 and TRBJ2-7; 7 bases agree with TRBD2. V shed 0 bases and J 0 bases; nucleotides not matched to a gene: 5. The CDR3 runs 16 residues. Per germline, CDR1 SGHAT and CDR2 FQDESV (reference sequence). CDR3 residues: CASSLAGTKNSYEQYF. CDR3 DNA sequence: TGTGCCAGCAGCTTAGCCGGGACTAAAAACTCCTACGAGCAGTACTTC.

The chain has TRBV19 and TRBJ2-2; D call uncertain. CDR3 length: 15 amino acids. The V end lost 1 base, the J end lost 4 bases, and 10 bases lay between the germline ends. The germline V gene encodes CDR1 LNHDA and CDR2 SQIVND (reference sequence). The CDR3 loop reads CASSIARSGTGELFF. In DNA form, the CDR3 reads TGTGCCAGTAGTATAGCTCGGAGTGGCACCGGGGAGCTGTTTTTT.

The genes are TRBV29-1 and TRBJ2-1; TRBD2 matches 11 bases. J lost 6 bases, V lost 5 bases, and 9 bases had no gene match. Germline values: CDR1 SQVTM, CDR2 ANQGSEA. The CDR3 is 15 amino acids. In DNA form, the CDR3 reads TGCAGCGTTTTAGGGACTAGCGGAGGAAGCAATGAGCAGTTCTTC. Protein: CSVLGTSGGSNEQFF.

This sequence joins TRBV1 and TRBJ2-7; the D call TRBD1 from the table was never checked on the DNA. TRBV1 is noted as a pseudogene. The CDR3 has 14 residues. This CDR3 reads CTSSQMRPRGEQYF. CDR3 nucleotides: TGCACCAGCAGCCAGATGCGCCCCAGGGGGGAGCAGTACTTC.

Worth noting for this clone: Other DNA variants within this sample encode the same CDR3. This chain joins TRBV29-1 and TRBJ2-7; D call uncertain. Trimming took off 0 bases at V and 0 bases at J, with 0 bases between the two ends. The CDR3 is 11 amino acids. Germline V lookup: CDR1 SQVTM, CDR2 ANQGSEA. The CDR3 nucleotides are TGCAGCGTTGAAGACTCCTACGAGCAGTACTTC. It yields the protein CSVEDSYEQYF.

Here the CDR3 DNA reads TGTGCCTGGAGTGTACGTGGGACATTGAACGAGCAGTACTTC. Protein product: CAWSVRGTLNEQYF. The chain combines TRBV30 with TRBJ2-7; D is possibly TRBD1 (6 bases). CDR1 and CDR2 (germline): GTSNPN, SVGIG (reference sequence). With 0 bases removed from V and 5 bases from J, the gap between germline ends came to 14 bases. The CDR3 sequence is 14 residues long.

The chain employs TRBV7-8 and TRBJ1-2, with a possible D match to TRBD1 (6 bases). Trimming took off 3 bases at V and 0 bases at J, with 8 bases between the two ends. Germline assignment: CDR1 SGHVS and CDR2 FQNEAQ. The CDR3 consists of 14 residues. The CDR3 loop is CASSFGTPNYGYTF. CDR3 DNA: TGTGCCAGCAGCTTTGGGACACCTAACTATGGCTACACCTTC.

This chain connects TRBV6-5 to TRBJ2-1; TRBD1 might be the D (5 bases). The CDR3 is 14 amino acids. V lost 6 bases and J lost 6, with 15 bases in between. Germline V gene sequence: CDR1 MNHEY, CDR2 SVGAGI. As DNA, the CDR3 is TGTGCCAGCAGCCCCCATCGGACATTCAATGAGCAGTTCTTC. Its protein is CASSPHRTFNEQFF.

The CDR3: CASSIEDRGGETQYF. CDR3 nucleotide sequence: TGTGCCAGTAGTATAGAAGACAGGGGCGGGGAGACCCAGTACTTC. This sequence joins TRBV19 and TRBJ2-5; 8 nucleotides align to TRBD1. V gave up 0 bases and J gave up 5 bases; unmatched junction bases: 5. The CDR3 length is 15 residues. Germline loops: CDR1 LNHDA, CDR2 SQIVND (reference sequence).

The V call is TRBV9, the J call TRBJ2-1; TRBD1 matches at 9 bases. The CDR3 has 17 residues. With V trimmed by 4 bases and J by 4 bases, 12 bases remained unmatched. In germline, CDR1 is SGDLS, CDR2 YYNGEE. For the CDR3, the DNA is TGTGCCAGCAGCAGCCCCAGGGGGGGACAGGGTTACAATGAGCAGTTCTTC. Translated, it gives CASSSPRGGQGYNEQFF.

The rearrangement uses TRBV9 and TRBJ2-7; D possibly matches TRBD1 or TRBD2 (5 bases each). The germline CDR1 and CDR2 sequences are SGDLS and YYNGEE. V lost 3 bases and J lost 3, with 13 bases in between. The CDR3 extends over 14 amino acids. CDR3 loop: CASSAHGAGYEQYF. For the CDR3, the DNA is TGTGCCAGCAGCGCGCACGGGGCTGGCTACGAGCAGTACTTC.

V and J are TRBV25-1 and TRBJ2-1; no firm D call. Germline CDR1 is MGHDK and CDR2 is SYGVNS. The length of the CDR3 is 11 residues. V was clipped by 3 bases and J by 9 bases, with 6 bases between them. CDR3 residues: CASSELVEQFF. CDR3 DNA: TGTGCCAGCAGTGAGTTGGTTGAGCAGTTCTTC.

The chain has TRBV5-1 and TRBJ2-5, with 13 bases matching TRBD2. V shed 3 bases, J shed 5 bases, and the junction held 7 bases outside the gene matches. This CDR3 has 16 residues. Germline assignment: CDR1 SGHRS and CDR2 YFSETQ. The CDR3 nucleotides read TGCGCCAGCAGCTGGTGGACTAGCGGGAGAACGGAGACCCAGTACTTC. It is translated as CASSWWTSGRTETQYF.